The 7 T cell receptor beta chains below were found in one sample sequenced in a study of shared clonotypes between healthy human individuals. Method: immunoSEQ multiplex PCR; TCRdb's copy keeps in-frame clones and lacks some. Found here are 400,000 to 600,000 clones, about 85% of them singletons; the top ten hold over 10%. Sequencing was performed on PBMCs. The source of these receptors is a woman aged 40-49 years in good health. Some clones in this sample may be carry-over from other donors' samples.

The gene calls are TRBV7-2 and TRBJ1-2; the D gene is possibly TRBD1 (6 bases). The germline V gene has CDR1 SGHTA and CDR2 FQGNSA. Trimming removed 7 bases at V and 7 bases at J, with 10 bases between. This CDR3 is 11 amino acids long. CDR3 in DNA: TGTGCCAGCAACAGGGCCGGTGGCTACACCTTC. Its translation is CASNRAGGYTF.

The chain carries TRBV5-4 and TRBJ2-7; 7 nucleotides line up with TRBD1. V shed 1 base and J 3 bases; nucleotides not matched to a gene: 7. The germline V gene has CDR1 SGHNT and CDR2 YYREEE (reference sequence). The CDR3 spans 15 residues. This CDR3 is CASSLRRAGGYEQYF. CDR3 bases: TGTGCCAGCAGCTTGCGACGGGCAGGGGGCTACGAGCAGTACTTC.

The rearrangement joins TRBV29-1 to TRBJ2-7; TRBD1 matches 10 bases. Trimming at V came to 1 base and at J to 0 bases, leaving 3 bases not matched to a gene. Germline V lookup: CDR1 SQVTM, CDR2 ANQGSEA. The CDR3 is 15 residues long. The CDR3 nucleotides are TGCAGCGTTGAAGTGGGACAGGGGAACTCCTACGAGCAGTACTTC. Its translation is CSVEVGQGNSYEQYF.

This chain links TRBV7-2 with TRBJ1-5; D is unresolved. Germline CDR1 SGHTA, CDR2 FQGNSA. Trimming took 3 bases from V and 6 from J, leaving 9 bases between them. The CDR3 runs to 13 residues. In nucleotides, the CDR3 is TGTGCCAGCAGCTTTATAGGTCCTCAGCCCCAGCATTTT. It codes for CASSFIGPQPQHF.

The CDR3 loop is CASSPGQVPYEQYF. The CDR3 nucleotides are TGTGCCAGCAGCCCGGGACAGGTACCCTACGAGCAGTACTTC. The chain is built from TRBV21-1 and TRBJ2-7; the table's D call of TRBD1 was not tested on the DNA. TRBV21-1 is tagged as a pseudogene. The CDR3 runs to 14 residues.

Many counts were recorded for this clone. The chain couples TRBV27 to TRBJ1-6; no clear D gene. V was trimmed by 4 bases and J by 7 bases, leaving 11 bases between them. CDR3 length: 14 residues. Germline lookup yields CDR1 MNHEY and CDR2 SMNVEV (reference sequence). In nucleotides, the CDR3 is TGTGCCAGCAGTTATAGGCAGCGCAATTCACCCCTCCACTTT. Its translation: CASSYRQRNSPLHF.

The chain carries TRBV5-1 and TRBJ2-5, with D maybe TRBD1 (6 bases). This CDR3 contains 15 residues. Germline loops: CDR1 SGHRS, CDR2 YFSETQ. V was pared by 1 base and J by 3 bases, with 13 bases between. The CDR3 DNA is TGCGCCAGCAGCTTGACCGGGAAGGGGGAAGAGACCCAGTACTTC. Its protein product is CASSLTGKGEETQYF.